This TCR beta chain stems from a study of T cell responses to AZD1222 COVID-19 vaccine. Study in general: Second-dose groups at about 4 or about 12 weeks were pooled. Findings and limits, study-wide: Only a handful of people who got AZD1222 tested seropositive at baseline. It was only after the peak T cell response that any repertoires were sampled. Close to half of all spike-specific TCRs reportedly target regions of the variants that are unmutated.

Concerning this clone: Its specificity is unknown.

Profiling relied on immunoSEQ multiplex PCR, and the TCRdb table lists in-frame clones only, not all of them. The data show 85,000 to 110,000 clones, less than 95% seen once. Germline CDR1 reads SGHRS; CDR2 reads YFSETQ. This CDR3 region has 14 residues. Unmatched junction bases numbered 3, after V lost 0 bases and J lost 5 bases. This receptor was obtained from an adult in good health. The chain couples TRBV5-1 to TRBJ2-3; 7 nucleotides match TRBD1. Sequencing used peripheral blood, obtained on day 0 of AZD1222 vaccination. The CDR3, as DNA: TGCGCCAGCAGCTTGGAATCAGGGGGAGATACGCAGTATTTT. Protein sequence: CASSLESGGDTQYF.